The 19 T cell receptor beta chains reported below all come from one sample, sequenced in a study of blood T cell repertoires in COVID-19. TCRdb's copy holds only in-frame clones and misses some; the assay was immunoSEQ multiplex PCR. The sample holds approximately 70,000 clones, around nine tenths seen once. Sequencing was done on a sample of peripheral blood. All receptors derive from a woman in her late teens or twenties with acute or convalescent COVID-19.

This clone appeared once. This rearrangement joins TRBV18 to TRBJ1-3; D is ambiguous. The germline CDR1 and CDR2 sequences are KGHSH and LQKENI. Trimming removed 3 bases from V and 0 bases from J, with 9 bases in between. This CDR3 is built from 15 residues. This chain's CDR3 is CASSPARSSGNTIYF. CDR3 coding DNA: TGTGCCAGCTCACCCGCGAGGAGCTCTGGAAACACCATATATTTT.

This clone has just one count. Mismatch with germline at one junction end may stem from a read error. J is TRBJ2-1 and V is TRBV7-2, with TRBD2 matching 7 bases. The CDR3 runs to 14 residues. Looked up from germline, CDR1 is SGHTA and CDR2 is FQGNSA. The CDR3 sequence is CASCFGGGANEQFF. In nucleotides, the CDR3 is TGTGCCAGCTGCTTCGGGGGAGGGGCCAATGAGCAGTTCTTC. Based on the CDR3 plus reference TRBV7-2 and TRBJ2-1, the full variable domain is GAGVSQSPSNKVTEKGKDVELRCDPISGHTALYWYRQSLGQGLEFLIYFQGNSAPDKSGLPSDRFSAERTGGSVSTLTIQRTQQEDSAVYLCASCFGGGANEQFFGPGTRLTVL.

The V call is TRBV3-1 (or the pseudogene TRBV3-2), the J call TRBJ2-2; a weak D match, TRBD2 (6 bases). V was pared by 1 base and J by 5 bases, with 11 bases between. Germline assignment: CDR1 LGHDT and CDR2 YNNKEL (reference sequence). This CDR3 has 15 amino acids. The CDR3 DNA is TGTGCCAGCAGCCAAGTGCGGGGTGTGACCGGGGAGCTGTTTTTT. Its protein is CASSQVRGVTGELFF.

In its sample, this clone was seen once. The chain uses TRBV20-1 and TRBJ2-7; D may be TRBD1 or TRBD2 (5 bases each). Germline lookup yields CDR1 DFQATT and CDR2 SNEGSKA (reference sequence). This CDR3 contains 13 residues. The ends were cut back, 4 bases at V and 3 bases at J, with 13 bases in the middle. In nucleotides, the CDR3 is TGCAGTGCTATTGAGGGGAGTAGCTACGAGCAGTACTTC. Protein sequence: CSAIEGSSYEQYF.

V usage is TRBV29-1 and J usage is TRBJ2-5, with 7 bases aligning to TRBD2. V was pared by 4 bases and J by 4 bases, with 9 bases of the junction left unmatched. The V gene's germline CDR1 is SQVTM and CDR2 ANQGSEA. The CDR3 sequence is 14 residues long. The CDR3: CSVAGGGGVETQYF. The CDR3 DNA sequence: TGCAGCGTTGCCGGAGGTGGGGGGGTAGAGACCCAGTACTTC.

This clone was seen only a few times. The V and J genes are TRBV5-6 and TRBJ2-2; 10 bases agree with TRBD2. Trimming cost V 0 bases and J 4 bases; bases outside gene matches: 9. Germline-derived CDR1 and CDR2 are SGHDT and YYEEEE. The CDR3 contains 18 residues. DNA for the CDR3: TGTGCCAGCAGCTTGGGCCTAGCGGGGGCCCCCAGCACCGGGGAGCTGTTTTTT. As protein: CASSLGLAGAPSTGELFF.

The V call is TRBV4-1, the J call TRBJ2-1, with TRBD1 matching over 9 bases. From germline, CDR1 is MGHRA and CDR2 YSYEKL. Trimming removed 2 bases from V and 4 bases from J; junction bases left unmatched: 6. This CDR3 has 16 amino acids. The CDR3 region has the DNA TGCGCCAGCAGCCAACCCAACAGGGGGCCTTACAATGAGCAGTTCTTC. Translation: CASSQPNRGPYNEQFF.

This sequence joins TRBV27 and TRBJ1-1; no clear D gene. V was clipped by 6 bases and J by 2 bases, with 10 bases between them. The CDR3 is 13 residues long. Germline lookup yields CDR1 MNHEY and CDR2 SMNVEV (reference sequence). The CDR3 nucleotides read TGTGCCAGCAGCCCCGGGAGAAACACTGAAGCTTTCTTT. Its translation is CASSPGRNTEAFF.

The gene calls are TRBV5-1 and TRBJ2-2, with a weak D call TRBD1 (6 bases). The V end was cut by 2 bases, the J end by 0 bases, with 8 bases between. CDR1 SGHRS and CDR2 YFSETQ come from the germline V gene. CDR3 length: 15 residues. The DNA for the CDR3 is TGCGCCAGCAGCTTTAGGGACACGAACACCGGGGAGCTGTTTTTT. Its protein product is CASSFRDTNTGELFF.

V gene TRBV11-2 combines with J gene TRBJ2-7; 8 positions agree with TRBD1. CDR1 is SGHAT and CDR2 is FQNNGV in the germline V gene. The CDR3 spans 15 residues. V lost 1 base, J lost 3 bases, and 5 bases stayed unmatched. CDR3 region: CASSLVAGGNYEQYF. In DNA form, the CDR3 reads TGTGCCAGCAGCTTAGTGGCAGGGGGCAACTACGAGCAGTACTTC.

This clone was observed a single time. As DNA, the CDR3 is TGTGCCAGCAGTTACGGGCGGGGGCAAGAGACCCAGTACTTC. This encodes CASSYGRGQETQYF. V usage is TRBV6-5 and J usage is TRBJ2-5; 7 bases line up with TRBD2. The CDR3 runs 14 residues. Unmatched junction bases numbered 2, after V lost 2 bases and J lost 2 bases. Germline V gene data show CDR1 as MNHEY and CDR2 as SVGAGI.

This clone was seen once. DNA of the CDR3: TGTGCCAGCTCACCCCCTAGAGGGGGAAAGAACACCGGGGAGCTGTTTTTT. This encodes CASSPPRGGKNTGELFF. This rearrangement joins TRBV18 to TRBJ2-2; perhaps TRBD1 as D (6 bases). Trimming cost V 3 bases and J 1 base, with 15 bases left between them. This CDR3 has 17 amino acids. Germline CDR1 and CDR2: KGHSH and LQKENI.

The V call is TRBV5-1, the J call TRBJ2-2; 7 nucleotides align to TRBD2. Germline V gene data show CDR1 as SGHRS and CDR2 as YFSETQ. Germline trimming cut 3 bases from V and 6 bases from J; bases unmatched to any gene: 2. CDR3 length: 13 residues. CDR3 loop: CASSWTSPGELFF. CDR3 DNA: TGCGCCAGCAGCTGGACTAGTCCCGGGGAGCTGTTTTTT.

The chain has TRBV18 and TRBJ2-1, with 12 positions matching TRBD2. Trimming removed 3 bases from V and 7 bases from J; junction bases left unmatched: 7. The CDR3 covers 16 residues. Per germline, CDR1 KGHSH and CDR2 LQKENI. CDR3 coding DNA: TGTGCCAGCTCACCTACTAGCGGGGGGAGACAAAATGAGCAGTTCTTC. It codes for CASSPTSGGRQNEQFF.

This clone was found a few times. The rearrangement links TRBV11-3 to TRBJ2-2; perhaps TRBD1 as D (6 bases). CDR3 length: 16 residues. Germline V gene data show CDR1 as SGHNT and CDR2 as YENEEA. With 4 bases removed from V and 1 base from J, the gap between germline ends came to 13 bases. The CDR3 here is CASSSQGAQNTGELFF. CDR3 DNA: TGTGCCAGCAGCTCACAGGGAGCGCAGAACACCGGGGAGCTGTTTTTT.

This chain connects TRBV7-9 to TRBJ2-7; D is perhaps TRBD2 (6 bases). With 0 bases removed from V and 1 base from J, the gap between germline ends came to 10 bases. This CDR3 comprises 15 residues. Per germline, CDR1 SEHNR and CDR2 FQNEAQ (reference sequence). CDR3 loop: CASSLAGGESYEQYF. The CDR3 coding sequence is TGTGCCAGCAGCTTAGCGGGGGGAGAGTCCTACGAGCAGTACTTC.

J is TRBJ1-6 and V is TRBV30; D is ambiguous. The CDR3 length is 16 residues. Trimming removed 3 bases at V and 0 bases at J, with 12 bases between. Germline V gives CDR1 GTSNPN, CDR2 SVGIG (reference sequence). CDR3 sequence reads: CAWSSTESSYNSPLHF. The CDR3 DNA is TGTGCCTGGAGCAGTACAGAGAGCTCCTATAATTCACCCCTCCACTTT.

The chain recombines TRBV3-1 (or the pseudogene TRBV3-2) with TRBJ2-2; 7 bases fit TRBD1. Germline assignment: CDR1 LGHDT and CDR2 YNNKEL (reference sequence). The CDR3 totals 17 residues. After removal of 1 base from V and 4 bases from J, the junction contained 9 bases not matched to a gene. CDR3 sequence: CASSQGPTGLFTGELFF. The CDR3 DNA follows: TGTGCCAGCAGCCAAGGGCCGACAGGGCTATTCACCGGGGAGCTGTTTTTT.

The V call is TRBV7-9, the J call TRBJ1-1; D unclear. Germline CDR1 reads SEHNR; CDR2 reads FQNEAQ (reference sequence). Trimming took off 5 bases at V and 1 base at J, with 14 bases between the two ends. The CDR3 totals 15 residues. The DNA of the CDR3 is TGTGCCAGCAGCCGGACTGACGCACCGAACACTGAAGCTTTCTTT. Its protein product is CASSRTDAPNTEAFF.